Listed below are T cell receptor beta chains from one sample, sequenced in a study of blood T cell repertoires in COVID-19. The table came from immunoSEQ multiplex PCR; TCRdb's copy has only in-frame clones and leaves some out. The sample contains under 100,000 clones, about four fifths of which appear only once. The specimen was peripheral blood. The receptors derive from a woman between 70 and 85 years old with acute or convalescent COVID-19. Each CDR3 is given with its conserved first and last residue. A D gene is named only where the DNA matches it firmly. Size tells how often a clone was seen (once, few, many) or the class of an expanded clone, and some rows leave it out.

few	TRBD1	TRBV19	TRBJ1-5	TGTGCCAGTATGGACAGGGATCAGCCCCAGCATTTT	CASMDRDQPQHF
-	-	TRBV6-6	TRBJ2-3	TGTGCCAGTAAGGGGTTCCCAGATACGCAGTATTTT	CASKGFPDTQYF
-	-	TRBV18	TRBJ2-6	TGTGCCAGCCGACGTAGCCCTGGGGCCAACGTCCTGACTTTC	CASRRSPGANVLTF
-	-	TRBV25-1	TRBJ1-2	TGTGCCAGCAGTGAATGGGCCGGGACAAACAACTATGGCTACACCTTC	CASSEWAGTNNYGYTF
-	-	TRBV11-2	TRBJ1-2	TGTGCCAGCAGCTTAGCCCCCCCGGGTGCCTATGGCTACACCTTC	CASSLAPPGAYGYTF
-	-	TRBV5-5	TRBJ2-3	TGTGCCAGCAGCTTGGAACGGGGAATTAGCACAGATACGCAGTATTTT	CASSLERGISTDTQYF
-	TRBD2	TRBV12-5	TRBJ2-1	TGTGCTAGTGGTTGGACTAGCGGTAACTCCTACAATGAGCAGTTCTTC	CASGWTSGNSYNEQFF
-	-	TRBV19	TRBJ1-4	TGTGCCAGTTCGAGAGGCGGGCTACTGGAAAAACTGTTTTTT	CASSRGGLLEKLFF
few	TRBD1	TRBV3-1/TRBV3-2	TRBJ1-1	TGTGCCAGCAGCCAAAACCACAGGGGGGCGCACACTGAAGCTTTCTTT	CASSQNHRGAHTEAFF
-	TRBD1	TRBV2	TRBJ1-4	TGTGCCGGACAGGTCGGGTCGATAAGTGAAAAACTGTTTTTT	CAGQVGSISEKLFF
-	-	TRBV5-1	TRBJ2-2	TGCGCCAGCAGCTTGAACAGGTTGGAACCCGGGGAGCTGTTTTTT	CASSLNRLEPGELFF
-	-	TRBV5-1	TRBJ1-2	TGCGCCAGCAGCTTTGGCACGAACTATGGCTACACCTTC	CASSFGTNYGYTF
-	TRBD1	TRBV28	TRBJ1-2	TGTGCCAGCAGTTCCCCCGGGACAGGGGAAGACTATGGCTACACCTTC	CASSSPGTGEDYGYTF
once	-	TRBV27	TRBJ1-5	TGTGCCAGCAGTAAATACGGTACCAATCAGCCCCAGCATTTT	CASSKYGTNQPQHF
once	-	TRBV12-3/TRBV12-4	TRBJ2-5	TGTGCCAGCAGCATCAGCGGGGAGACCCAGTACTTC	CASSISGETQYF
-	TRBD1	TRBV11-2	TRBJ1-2	TGTGCCAGCAGCCCCAAACAGGGGGCGATAGCTAACTATGGCTACACCTTC	CASSPKQGAIANYGYTF
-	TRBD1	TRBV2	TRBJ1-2	TGTGCCAGCAGCTGGACAGGGAACTATGGCTACACCTTC	CASSWTGNYGYTF
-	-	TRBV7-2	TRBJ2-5	TGTGCCAGCAGCTTACAGACAGAAGAAGAGACCCAGTACTTC	CASSLQTEEETQYF
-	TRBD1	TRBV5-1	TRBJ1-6	TGCGCCAGCAGCCTTTCTCCGGGACAGGGGTCCCCCCTCCACTTT	CASSLSPGQGSPLHF
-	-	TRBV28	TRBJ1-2	TGTGCCAGCACCCTCCCACCCAGGGGTAATCACGGCTACACCTTC	CASTLPPRGNHGYTF
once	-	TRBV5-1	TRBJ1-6	TGCGCCAGCAGGGACGGACAGCCGAATTCACCCCTCCACTTT	CASRDGQPNSPLHF
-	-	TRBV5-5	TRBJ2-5	TGTGCCAGCAGCTTCGTTTCCGGGGAGACCCAGTACTTC	CASSFVSGETQYF
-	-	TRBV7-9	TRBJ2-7	TGTGCCAGCAGCCTAACGGGGAGCTCCTACGAGCAGTACTTC	CASSLTGSSYEQYF
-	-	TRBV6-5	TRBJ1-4	TGTGCCAGCCGCGGCGGGTCGGCTAATGAAAAACTGTTTTTT	CASRGGSANEKLFF
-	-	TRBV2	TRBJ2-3	TGTGCCAGCAGGGGGACTTTCCTTTTTACAGATACGCAGTATTTT	CASRGTFLFTDTQYF
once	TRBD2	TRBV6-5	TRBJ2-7	TGTGCCAGCAGTCCCCTAGCGGGGAGTACCTACGAGCAGTACTTC	CASSPLAGSTYEQYF
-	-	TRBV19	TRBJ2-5	TGTGCCAGTAGTGACACAAGCCAAGAGACCCAGTACTTC	CASSDTSQETQYF
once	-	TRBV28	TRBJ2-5	TGTGCCAGCAGTAGACTTTGGGGGGGGGCTGCAGAGACCCAGTACTTC	CASSRLWGGAAETQYF
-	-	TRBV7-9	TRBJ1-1	TGTGCCAGCAGCCCGGCGGGAGGCACTGAAGCTTTCTTT	CASSPAGGTEAFF
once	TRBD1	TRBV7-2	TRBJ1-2	TGTGCCAGCAGCCGGGACAGATCTCGGGGCTACACCTTC	CASSRDRSRGYTF
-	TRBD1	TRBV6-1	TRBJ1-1	TGTGCCAGCAGTTGGACAGGGAACACTGAAGCTTTCTTT	CASSWTGNTEAFF
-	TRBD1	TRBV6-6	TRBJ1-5	TGTGCCAGCAGCCGGACAGGGTACAATCAGCCCCAGCATTTT	CASSRTGYNQPQHF
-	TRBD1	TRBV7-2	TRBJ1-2	TGTGCCAGCAGCTTTTTCGGGACAGGCTCGGATGGCTACACCTTC	CASSFFGTGSDGYTF
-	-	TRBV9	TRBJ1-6	TGTGCCAGCAGCCTGAGCTCCTATAATTCACCCCTCCACTTT	CASSLSSYNSPLHF
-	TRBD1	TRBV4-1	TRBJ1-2	TGCGCCAGCAGCCAAGATTTACAGGGGGTAGGTGGCTACACCTTC	CASSQDLQGVGGYTF
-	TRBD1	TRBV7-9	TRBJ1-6	TGTGCCAGCAGCCTAATGGACAGGGGCAATTCACCCCTCCACTTT	CASSLMDRGNSPLHF
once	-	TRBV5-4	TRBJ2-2	TGTGCCAGCTACCGGGGGGGACAGGGTGACGGGGAGCTGTTTTTT	CASYRGGQGDGELFF
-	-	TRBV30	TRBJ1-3	TGTGCCTGGGGTAGAAACACCATATATTTT	CAWGRNTIYF
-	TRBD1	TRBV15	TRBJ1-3	TGTGCCACCAGCAGAGATTGGACAGGTTCCTCTGGAAACACCATATATTTT	CATSRDWTGSSGNTIYF
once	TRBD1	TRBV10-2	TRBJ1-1	TGCGCCAGCACCCGGGGACAGGCGAACACTGAAGCTTTCTTT	CASTRGQANTEAFF
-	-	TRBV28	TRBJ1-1	TGTGCCAGCAGTTTACAACAGAACACTGAAGCTTTCTTT	CASSLQQNTEAFF
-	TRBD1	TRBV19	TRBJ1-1	TGTGCCAGTAGGACAGGGGTTGCCACTGAAGCTTTCTTT	CASRTGVATEAFF
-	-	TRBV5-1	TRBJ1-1	TGCGCCAGCAGCTGGGGGACAACCGCTGAAGCTTTCTTT	CASSWGTTAEAFF
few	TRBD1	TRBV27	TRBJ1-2	TGTGCCAGCAGTCAGGGACAGGGAAACTATGGCTACACCTTC	CASSQGQGNYGYTF
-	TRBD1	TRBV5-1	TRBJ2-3	TGCGCCAGCAGCCCAGTCCCGGGACAGGGATTGGCCACAGATACGCAGTATTTT	CASSPVPGQGLATDTQYF
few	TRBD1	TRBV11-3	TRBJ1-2	TGTGCCAGCAGCTTAACCGGGACAGGGGAGCGCGGGGGCTACACCTTC	CASSLTGTGERGGYTF
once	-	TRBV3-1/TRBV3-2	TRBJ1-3	TGTGCCAGCAGCCAAACAGGCTTCTCTGGAAACACCATATATTTT	CASSQTGFSGNTIYF
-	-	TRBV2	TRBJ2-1	TGTGCCAGCACCCAGGACAGTTACAATGAGCAGTTCTTC	CASTQDSYNEQFF
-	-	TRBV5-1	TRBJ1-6	TGCGCCAGCAGCTTGTTGGACAGATCCGTCGATTCACCCCTCCACTTT	CASSLLDRSVDSPLHF
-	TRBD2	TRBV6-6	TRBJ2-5	TGTGCCAGCAGTTACCAAAGCGGGGGAGAGACCCAGTACTTC	CASSYQSGGETQYF
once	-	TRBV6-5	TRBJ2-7	TGTGCCAGCAAAGAGGCCTCCTACGAGCAGTACTTC	CASKEASYEQYF
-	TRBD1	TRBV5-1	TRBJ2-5	TGCGCCAGCCAATTGCAGGGGGCGCCCCAAGAGACCCAGTACTTC	CASQLQGAPQETQYF